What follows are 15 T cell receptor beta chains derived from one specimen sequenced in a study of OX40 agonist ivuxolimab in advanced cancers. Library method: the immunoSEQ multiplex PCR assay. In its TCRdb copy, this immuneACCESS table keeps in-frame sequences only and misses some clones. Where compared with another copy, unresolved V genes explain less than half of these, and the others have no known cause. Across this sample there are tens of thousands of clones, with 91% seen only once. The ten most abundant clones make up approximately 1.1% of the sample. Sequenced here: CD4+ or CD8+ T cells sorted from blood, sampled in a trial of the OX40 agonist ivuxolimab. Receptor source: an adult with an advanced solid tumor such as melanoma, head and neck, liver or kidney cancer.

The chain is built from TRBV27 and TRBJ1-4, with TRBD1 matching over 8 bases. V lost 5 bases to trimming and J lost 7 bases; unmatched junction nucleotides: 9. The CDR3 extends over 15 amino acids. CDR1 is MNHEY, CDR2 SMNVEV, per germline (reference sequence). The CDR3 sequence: CASSPGQGWGEKLFF. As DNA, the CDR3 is TGTGCCAGCAGTCCCGGACAGGGATGGGGTGAAAAACTGTTTTTT.

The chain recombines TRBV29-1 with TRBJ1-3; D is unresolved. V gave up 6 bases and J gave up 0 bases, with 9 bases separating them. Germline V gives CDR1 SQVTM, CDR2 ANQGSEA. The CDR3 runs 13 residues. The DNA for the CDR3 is TGCAGCGTCGCATTAAGCTCTGGAAACACCATATATTTT. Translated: CSVALSSGNTIYF.

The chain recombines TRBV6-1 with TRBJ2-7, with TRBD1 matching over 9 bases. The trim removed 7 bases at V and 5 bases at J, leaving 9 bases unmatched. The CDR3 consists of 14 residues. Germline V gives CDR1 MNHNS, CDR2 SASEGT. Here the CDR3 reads CASIPRGTGNEQYF. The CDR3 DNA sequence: TGTGCCAGCATCCCCCGGGGGACAGGGAACGAGCAGTACTTC.

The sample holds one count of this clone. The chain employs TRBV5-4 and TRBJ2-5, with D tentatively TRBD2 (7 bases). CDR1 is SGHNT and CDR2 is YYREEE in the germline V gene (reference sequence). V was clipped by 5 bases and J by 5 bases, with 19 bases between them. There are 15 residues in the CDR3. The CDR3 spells CASSYRLAQGETQYF. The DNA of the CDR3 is TGTGCCAGCAGTTACCGACTAGCCCAGGGGGAGACCCAGTACTTC.

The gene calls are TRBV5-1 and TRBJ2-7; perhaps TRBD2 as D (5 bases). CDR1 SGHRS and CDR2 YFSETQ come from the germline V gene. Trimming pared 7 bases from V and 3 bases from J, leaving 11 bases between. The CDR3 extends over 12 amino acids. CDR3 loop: CASSQAGYEQYF. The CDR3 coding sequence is TGCGCCAGCTCCCAGGCGGGCTACGAGCAGTACTTC.

CDR3 residues: CASSYSQSKETQYF. CDR3 DNA sequence: TGTGCCAGTAGCTATAGCCAATCTAAAGAGACCCAGTACTTC. The V gene is TRBV19, the J gene TRBJ2-5; D ambiguous. From germline, CDR1 is LNHDA and CDR2 SQIVND (reference sequence). Deletions cut 6 bases from V and 3 bases from J, with 14 bases between. The CDR3 is made up of 14 amino acids.

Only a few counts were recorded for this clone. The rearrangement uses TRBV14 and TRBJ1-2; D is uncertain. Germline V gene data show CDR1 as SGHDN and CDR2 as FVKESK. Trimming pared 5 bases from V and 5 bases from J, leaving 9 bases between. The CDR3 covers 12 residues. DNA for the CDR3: TGTGCCAGCAGCAATAGCGGTTATGGCTACACCTTC. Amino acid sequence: CASSNSGYGYTF.

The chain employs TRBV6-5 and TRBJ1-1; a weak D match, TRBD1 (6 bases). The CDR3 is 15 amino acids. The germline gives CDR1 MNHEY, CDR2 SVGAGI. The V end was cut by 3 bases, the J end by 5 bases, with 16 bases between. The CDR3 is CASSYSPTGRTEAFF. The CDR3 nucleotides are TGTGCCAGCAGTTATTCCCCCACAGGGAGGACTGAAGCTTTCTTT.

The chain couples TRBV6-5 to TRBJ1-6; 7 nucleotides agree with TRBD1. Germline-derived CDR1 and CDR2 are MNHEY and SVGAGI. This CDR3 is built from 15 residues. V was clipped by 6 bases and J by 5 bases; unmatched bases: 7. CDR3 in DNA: TGTGCCAGCAGCAGTACCGGGACAGATAATTCACCCCTCCACTTT. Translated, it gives CASSSTGTDNSPLHF.

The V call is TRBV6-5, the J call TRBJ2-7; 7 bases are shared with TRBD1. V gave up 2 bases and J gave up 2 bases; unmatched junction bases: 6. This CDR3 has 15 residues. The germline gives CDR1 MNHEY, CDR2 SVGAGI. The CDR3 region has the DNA TGTGCCAGCAGTTACGATGGGACAGAAGCCTACGAGCAGTACTTC. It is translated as CASSYDGTEAYEQYF.

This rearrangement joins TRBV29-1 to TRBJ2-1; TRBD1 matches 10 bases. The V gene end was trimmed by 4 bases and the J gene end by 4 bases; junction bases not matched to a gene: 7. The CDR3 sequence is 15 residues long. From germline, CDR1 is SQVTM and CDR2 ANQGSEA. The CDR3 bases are TGCAGCGTTGCTACCGACAGGGGGCCATACAATGAGCAGTTCTTC. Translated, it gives CSVATDRGPYNEQFF.

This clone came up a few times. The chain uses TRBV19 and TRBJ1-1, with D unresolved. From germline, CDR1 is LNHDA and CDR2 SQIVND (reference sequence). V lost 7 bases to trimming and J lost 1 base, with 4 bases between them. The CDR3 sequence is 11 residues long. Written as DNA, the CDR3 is TGTGCCAGTAAGGAGAACACTGAAGCTTTCTTT. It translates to CASKENTEAFF.

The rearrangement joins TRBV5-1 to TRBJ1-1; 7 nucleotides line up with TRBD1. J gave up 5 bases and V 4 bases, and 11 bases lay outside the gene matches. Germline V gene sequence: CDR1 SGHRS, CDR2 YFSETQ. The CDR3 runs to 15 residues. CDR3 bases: TGCGCCAGCAGCGCCCCCCCCGACAGGGTTACTGAAGCTTTCTTT. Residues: CASSAPPDRVTEAFF.

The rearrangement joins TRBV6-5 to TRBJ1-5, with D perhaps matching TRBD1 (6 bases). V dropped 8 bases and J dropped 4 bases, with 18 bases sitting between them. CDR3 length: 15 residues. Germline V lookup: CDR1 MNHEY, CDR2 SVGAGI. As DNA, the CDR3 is TGTGCCAGCTCAGGATACGGGGGGCGAAATCAGCCCCAGCATTTT. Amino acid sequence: CASSGYGGRNQPQHF.

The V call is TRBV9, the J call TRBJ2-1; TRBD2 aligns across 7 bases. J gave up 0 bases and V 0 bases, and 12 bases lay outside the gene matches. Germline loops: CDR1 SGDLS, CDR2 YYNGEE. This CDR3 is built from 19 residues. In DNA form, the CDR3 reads TGTGCCAGCAGCGTAGAGGGGACTACCGCACCCGGCTCCTACAATGAGCAGTTCTTC. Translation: CASSVEGTTAPGSYNEQFF. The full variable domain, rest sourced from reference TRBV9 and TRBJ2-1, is DSGVTQTPKHLITATGQRVTLRCSPRSGDLSVYWYQQSLDQGLQFLIQYYNGEERAKGNILERFSAQQFPDLHSELNLSSLELGDSALYFCASSVEGTTAPGSYNEQFFGPGTRLTVL.